This TCR beta chain is from a study of blood T cell repertoires in COVID-19. Study details: COVID-19 samples from acute and convalescent phases originated in the United States, Italy and Spain. Sources were T cells, B-cell-depleted T cells, or PBMCs; the material itself was cDNA or gDNA.

Original handling: Amplified reference gene primers provided the basis for estimating nucleated cell counts. The protocol was immunoSEQ multiplex PCR, while the TCRdb copy is restricted to in-frame clones and leaves out a portion. V and J calls and clone size are copied from that table; D and trimming were computed from the DNA. This sample has tens of thousands of clones; about 77% occur once, and the top ten carry less than 35%. The CDR3 is 15 residues long. CDR1 and CDR2 from the germline V gene are LGHNA and YNFKEQ. Trimming took off 0 bases at V and 2 bases at J, with 11 bases between the two ends.

This receptor was identified in a human donor in a cohort sampled during active COVID-19. This chain links TRBV4-2 with TRBJ2-7, with unresolved D. Sequenced input: peripheral blood. The CDR3 DNA reads as TGTGCCAGCAGCCAAGAAGGAGACCCAACCTACGAGCAGTACTTC. This encodes CASSQEGDPTYEQYF.